Listed below are T cell receptor beta chains from one sample, sequenced in a study of T cell changes during pregnancy in multiple sclerosis. Assay used: immunoSEQ multiplex PCR; TCRdb lists only in-frame clones, some missing. The top ten hold about 9.8% of the sample, which has roughly 45,000 clones, around 90% seen once. Source: CD8+ T cells from peripheral blood mononuclear cells, taken after pregnancy. These receptors came from a female donor with multiple sclerosis, enrolled in a pregnancy study. CDR3s include the opening cysteine and the closing phenylalanine or tryptophan. Fields, in order: V gene, clone size, J gene, D gene, CDR3 protein, CDR3 DNA. The D gene is left open where the match is weak. The size entry is marked missing in some rows and otherwise reads once, few, many or a size class.

>TRBV4-3|.|TRBJ1-6|TRBD1
CASSPWTGGNSPLHF
TGCGCCAGCAGCCCATGGACAGGGGGTAATTCACCCCTCCACTTT
>TRBV25-1|.|TRBJ1-1|.
CASSGPLNTEAFF
TGTGCCAGCAGTGGGCCATTGAACACTGAAGCTTTCTTT
>TRBV5-1|.|TRBJ2-1|.
CASSFGGYNEQFF
TGCGCCAGCAGCTTTGGAGGATACAATGAGCAGTTCTTC
>TRBV5-1|.|TRBJ2-1|TRBD1
CASRGSTGATPRPYNEQFF
TGCGCCAGCAGGGGTAGTACAGGGGCCACCCCTCGTCCCTACAATGAGCAGTTCTTC
>TRBV19|.|TRBJ1-3|.
CALARGADGNTIYF
TGTGCCTTAGCCCGGGGGGCGGATGGAAACACCATATATTTT
>TRBV7-8|.|TRBJ2-5|TRBD1
CASTSTLWGTGAREETQYF
TGTGCCAGCACCTCAACCTTATGGGGTACAGGGGCTCGAGAGGAGACCCAGTACTTC
>TRBV7-8|.|TRBJ2-3|.
CASSSPGDNTQYF
TGTGCCAGCAGCTCCCCGGGAGATAATACGCAGTATTTT
>TRBV6-5|.|TRBJ1-3|.
CASSYSGGTGNTIYF
TGTGCCAGCAGTTACTCGGGGGGAACTGGAAACACCATATATTTT
>TRBV7-6|.|TRBJ2-3|.
CASSHQFDTSTDTQYF
TGTGCCAGCAGCCACCAATTTGATACTAGCACAGATACGCAGTATTTT
>TRBV7-9|once|TRBJ2-1|.
CASSSPPGEQFF
TGTGCCAGCAGCTCACCGCCCGGTGAGCAGTTCTTC
>TRBV9|.|TRBJ2-3|TRBD2
CASSAGGYGTDTQYF
TGTGCCAGCAGTGCGGGGGGCTATGGCACAGATACGCAGTATTTT
>TRBV11-2|.|TRBJ2-7|TRBD2
CASSSPQWTSGYEQYF
TGTGCCAGCAGCTCCCCTCAGTGGACTAGCGGCTACGAGCAGTACTTC
>TRBV5-6|.|TRBJ1-2|.
CASSYPGDGYYGYTF
TGTGCCAGCAGCTACCCGGGGGACGGATACTATGGCTACACCTTC
>TRBV6-5|few|TRBJ1-1|.
CASSELGGLSTEAFF
TGTGCCAGCAGCGAGTTGGGGGGTTTGAGCACTGAAGCTTTCTTT
>TRBV19|.|TRBJ2-1|TRBD1
CASSIGTGEWNEQFF
TGTGCCAGTAGTATAGGCACAGGGGAGTGGAATGAGCAGTTCTTC
>TRBV4-3|.|TRBJ1-3|.
CASSQVLIGGPGNTIYF
TGCGCCAGCAGCCAAGTGTTAATCGGAGGACCCGGAAACACCATATATTTT
>TRBV27|.|TRBJ2-1|TRBD1
CASSSPGQDKYNEQFF
TGTGCCAGCAGTTCGCCGGGACAGGACAAGTACAATGAGCAGTTCTTC
>TRBV7-2|.|TRBJ1-5|TRBD1
CASSLGTGGYQPQHF
TGTGCCAGCAGCTTAGGGACAGGAGGTTATCAGCCCCAGCATTTT
>TRBV5-6|.|TRBJ2-5|.
CASSQVLQETQYF
TGTGCCAGCAGCCAGGTCCTACAAGAGACCCAGTACTTC
>TRBV2|.|TRBJ1-4|TRBD1
CASSSPRGQRNEKLFF
TGTGCCAGCTCCAGCCCCAGGGGACAGAGGAATGAAAAACTGTTTTTT
>TRBV9|.|TRBJ2-3|.
CASSDIPGGRDTQYF
TGTGCCAGCAGCGACATACCCGGGGGTCGGGATACGCAGTATTTT
>TRBV6-1|.|TRBJ2-1|TRBD1
CASSAGQGPYNEQFF
TGTGCCAGCAGTGCGGGACAGGGCCCCTACAATGAGCAGTTCTTC
>TRBV5-5|.|TRBJ1-5|.
CASSFGRDQHF
TGTGCCAGCAGCTTCGGGCGGGACCAGCATTTT
>TRBV4-3|once|TRBJ2-3|TRBD2
CASSPAGEHTDTQYF
TGCGCCAGCAGCCCAGCGGGGGAGCACACAGATACGCAGTATTTT
>TRBV5-8|.|TRBJ2-2|.
CASSFGLNTGELFF
TGTGCCAGCAGCTTTGGACTCAACACCGGGGAGCTGTTTTTT
>TRBV6-5|.|TRBJ1-2|TRBD1
CASSYSTGNYGYTF
TGTGCCAGCAGTTACTCGACAGGGAACTATGGCTACACCTTC
>TRBV11-2|.|TRBJ2-7|.
CASSSRVSYEQYF
TGTGCCAGCAGCTCCAGGGTCTCCTACGAGCAGTACTTC
>TRBV19|.|TRBJ1-1|.
CAIKGGAYNTEAFF
TGTGCCATCAAGGGTGGGGCGTATAACACTGAAGCTTTCTTT